This T cell receptor beta chain appears in the sequencing data of a study of T cell responses to AZD1222 COVID-19 vaccine (dated by TCRdb to the early 2020s). Turning to the overall study: A total of 230 to 250 trial participants underwent TCR sequencing, of whom about 200 had received two doses of AZD1222 and 26 had received two doses of the MenACWY control vaccine. Trial participants were enrolled by age into 18-55, 56-69 and 70-plus year subgroups, with roughly 160, 29 and 62 TCR-sequenced participants respectively. What the work shows at the level of the full study, not this receptor alone: Because no samples from the day 14 peak response were available, repertoires could be characterized only after the peak T cell response. Reportedly, close to half of the unique spike-specific TCRs recognized epitopes lying outside the regions that are mutated in the B.1.351 and B.1.1.7 variants. Participants were mostly white British, with more females than males. The authors suggested clonal diversity may have been underestimated. In the small 56-69-year group, the increase in depth fell short of significance, most likely because of low power. Conclusions about previously exposed vaccinees are limited, since just five to seven AZD1222 recipients were seropositive for SARS-CoV-2 at baseline. After two AZD1222 doses, spike-specific TCR breadth and depth were significantly higher than at day 0 and than in MenACWY recipients. The vaccine-associated CD4 TCRs covered the entire spike protein, and the dominant responses fell in regions 160-218 and 743-854.

Inclusive of the bounding cysteine and phenylalanine, the CDR3 is 15 residues long. Of all the DNA, just the CDR3 is kept, 45 bases in frame from base 1. CDR1 and CDR2, looked up from the germline V gene, are SGHVS and FNYEAQ. The germline V and J ends show losses of 3 bases and 3 bases respectively, and no gene match explains 6 bases of the junction. The sample's time point label, decoded: about 28 days (+/-7) after the second vaccine dose. AZD1222 recipients with second doses at about 4 weeks or about 12 weeks were pooled, because spike-specific TCR depth and breadth did not differ between schedules. Vaccinee samples were obtained from the UK trials COV001 and COV002, which included a single-blind randomized controlled phase 2/3 trial of AZD1222 (ChAdOx1 nCoV-19) in healthy adults. For TCRbeta chain sequencing, PBMC samples from trial participants were taken at day 0 and at day 28 after the second dose.

The CDR3 regions of human TCRbeta chains were analyzed by immunosequencing. Per the original workflow: Repertoire TCRs were matched against a reference library of SARS-CoV-2-specific TCRs generated with the MIRA antigen-specificity platform. Breadth was defined as the fraction of unique TCRs that were SARS-CoV-2-associated. Depth was defined as the fraction of total T cells that were SARS-CoV-2-associated. Using the MIRA data, each spike-specific TCR was assigned both to the spike region to which the TCR was reactive and to a CD4 or CD8 class. Log10-transformed breadth and depth values were compared by one-way ANOVA with Sidak's multiple comparisons tests. Not all clones reach the TCRdb copy of this immuneACCESS table, which keeps in-frame sequences only. Checked studies attribute under half of the gap to unresolved V genes and leave the rest unexplained. V, J and clone size were drawn from that table, and D and trimming were deduced from the DNA. This sample holds 120,000 or so clones; 88% were observed only once. Just over 3.5% of the sample goes to the ten largest clones.

Regarding this clone: The target of this receptor is not known. No clone much larger than this one lies a single base away; base qualities are absent.

Here the sequenced sample was peripheral blood, taken 28 days after the second AZD1222 dose. This TCR came from an adult who received the AZD1222 COVID-19 vaccine. Rearrangement joined TRBV7-6 to TRBJ1-1, with TRBD1 identical over 8 junction bases. The CDR3 protein: CASSLATGVDTEAFF. The DNA is TGTGCCAGCAGCTTGGCGACAGGGGTGGACACTGAAGCTTTCTTT.